This T cell receptor (beta chain) was recorded in a study of T cell repertoires in cytomegalovirus infection (dated by TCRdb to about 2019). Regarding the complete study: The HLA type of each donor mattered for the analysis, because public TCR beta signatures pointed to carriage of CMV infection along with the matching HLA type.

General conclusions and limits of the study: In both this cohort and an independent cohort of approximately 350 donors, the cumulative frequency of public TCR beta family members distinguished carriers of CMV infection plus the relevant HLA type. In the ex vivo response, HLA-C-restricted CMV-specific TCR beta clonotypes were dominant, and in two of eight donors the single most frequent clonotype came from this HLA-C-restricted group.

CDR1 is given as MDHEN and CDR2 as SYDVKM, both from the germline V gene. From V the trimming removes 6 bases and from J it removes 0 bases, while the gene matches leave 11 bases of the junction unaccounted for. From the cysteine up to the phenylalanine, the CDR3 has a length of 18 residues. Kept here is only the CDR3 DNA, which spans 54 bases and is read in frame from base 1. At least ten counts were recorded for this clonotype. What this receptor recognizes is not known. There are no base qualities to consult, and no much larger clone falls within one base. Data came from an Illumina HiSeq 1500. The raw public data were reprocessed by TCRdb itself: fastp quality trimming at Q25, MiXCR clonotype calling, in-frame beta chains only. Every CDR3 protein is listed once, alongside the most common genes and DNA of its rows. The sample table records almost 500,000 distinct CDR3 sequences; around 11% of these occur just once. The leading ten clones occupy approximately 10% of the sample.

The chain couples TRBV28 to TRBJ1-3, with 10 central nucleotides matching TRBD1. The TCR originated in a human donor in good health (CMV status not recorded). Some clones in this sample may be carry-over from other donors' samples. Sample: PBMCs. Here is the DNA: TGTGCCAGCAGCCACTGGGACAGGGGACGTCCCTCTGGAAACACCATATATTTT. Its product reads: CASSHWDRGRPSGNTIYF. Outside the CDR3, residues come from the reference TRBV28 and TRBJ1-3 proteins, so the full variable domain is: DVKVTQSSRYLVKRTGEKVFLECVQDMDHENMFWYRQDPGLGLRLIYFSYDVKMKEKGDIPEGYSVSREKKERFSLILESASTNQTSMYLCASSHWDRGRPSGNTIYFGEGSWLTVV.